This TCR beta chain was sequenced during a study of blood T cell repertoires in COVID-19. Turning to the study itself: Nucleic acid was either cDNA or gDNA, and it came from T cells, B-cell-depleted T cells, or PBMCs.

Followed longitudinally, the Seattle patients had been enrolled during active infection. TCRdb's table, derived via immunoSEQ multiplex PCR, lists solely in-frame clones and lacks some. The sample has around 180,000 clones, 85% to 90% seen once. The sequenced material came from peripheral blood. The receptor comes from a person aged 65 to 85 with COVID-19, enrolled during active disease.

As DNA, the CDR3 is TGTGCCAGCACTGGGGACACCCACAATGAGCAGTTCTTC. Protein: CASTGDTHNEQFF. The chain employs TRBV6-5 and TRBJ2-1; D is possibly TRBD1 (6 bases). The CDR3 consists of 13 residues. V was pared by 7 bases and J by 5 bases, with 12 bases between. Germline V gene sequence: CDR1 MNHEY, CDR2 SVGAGI.